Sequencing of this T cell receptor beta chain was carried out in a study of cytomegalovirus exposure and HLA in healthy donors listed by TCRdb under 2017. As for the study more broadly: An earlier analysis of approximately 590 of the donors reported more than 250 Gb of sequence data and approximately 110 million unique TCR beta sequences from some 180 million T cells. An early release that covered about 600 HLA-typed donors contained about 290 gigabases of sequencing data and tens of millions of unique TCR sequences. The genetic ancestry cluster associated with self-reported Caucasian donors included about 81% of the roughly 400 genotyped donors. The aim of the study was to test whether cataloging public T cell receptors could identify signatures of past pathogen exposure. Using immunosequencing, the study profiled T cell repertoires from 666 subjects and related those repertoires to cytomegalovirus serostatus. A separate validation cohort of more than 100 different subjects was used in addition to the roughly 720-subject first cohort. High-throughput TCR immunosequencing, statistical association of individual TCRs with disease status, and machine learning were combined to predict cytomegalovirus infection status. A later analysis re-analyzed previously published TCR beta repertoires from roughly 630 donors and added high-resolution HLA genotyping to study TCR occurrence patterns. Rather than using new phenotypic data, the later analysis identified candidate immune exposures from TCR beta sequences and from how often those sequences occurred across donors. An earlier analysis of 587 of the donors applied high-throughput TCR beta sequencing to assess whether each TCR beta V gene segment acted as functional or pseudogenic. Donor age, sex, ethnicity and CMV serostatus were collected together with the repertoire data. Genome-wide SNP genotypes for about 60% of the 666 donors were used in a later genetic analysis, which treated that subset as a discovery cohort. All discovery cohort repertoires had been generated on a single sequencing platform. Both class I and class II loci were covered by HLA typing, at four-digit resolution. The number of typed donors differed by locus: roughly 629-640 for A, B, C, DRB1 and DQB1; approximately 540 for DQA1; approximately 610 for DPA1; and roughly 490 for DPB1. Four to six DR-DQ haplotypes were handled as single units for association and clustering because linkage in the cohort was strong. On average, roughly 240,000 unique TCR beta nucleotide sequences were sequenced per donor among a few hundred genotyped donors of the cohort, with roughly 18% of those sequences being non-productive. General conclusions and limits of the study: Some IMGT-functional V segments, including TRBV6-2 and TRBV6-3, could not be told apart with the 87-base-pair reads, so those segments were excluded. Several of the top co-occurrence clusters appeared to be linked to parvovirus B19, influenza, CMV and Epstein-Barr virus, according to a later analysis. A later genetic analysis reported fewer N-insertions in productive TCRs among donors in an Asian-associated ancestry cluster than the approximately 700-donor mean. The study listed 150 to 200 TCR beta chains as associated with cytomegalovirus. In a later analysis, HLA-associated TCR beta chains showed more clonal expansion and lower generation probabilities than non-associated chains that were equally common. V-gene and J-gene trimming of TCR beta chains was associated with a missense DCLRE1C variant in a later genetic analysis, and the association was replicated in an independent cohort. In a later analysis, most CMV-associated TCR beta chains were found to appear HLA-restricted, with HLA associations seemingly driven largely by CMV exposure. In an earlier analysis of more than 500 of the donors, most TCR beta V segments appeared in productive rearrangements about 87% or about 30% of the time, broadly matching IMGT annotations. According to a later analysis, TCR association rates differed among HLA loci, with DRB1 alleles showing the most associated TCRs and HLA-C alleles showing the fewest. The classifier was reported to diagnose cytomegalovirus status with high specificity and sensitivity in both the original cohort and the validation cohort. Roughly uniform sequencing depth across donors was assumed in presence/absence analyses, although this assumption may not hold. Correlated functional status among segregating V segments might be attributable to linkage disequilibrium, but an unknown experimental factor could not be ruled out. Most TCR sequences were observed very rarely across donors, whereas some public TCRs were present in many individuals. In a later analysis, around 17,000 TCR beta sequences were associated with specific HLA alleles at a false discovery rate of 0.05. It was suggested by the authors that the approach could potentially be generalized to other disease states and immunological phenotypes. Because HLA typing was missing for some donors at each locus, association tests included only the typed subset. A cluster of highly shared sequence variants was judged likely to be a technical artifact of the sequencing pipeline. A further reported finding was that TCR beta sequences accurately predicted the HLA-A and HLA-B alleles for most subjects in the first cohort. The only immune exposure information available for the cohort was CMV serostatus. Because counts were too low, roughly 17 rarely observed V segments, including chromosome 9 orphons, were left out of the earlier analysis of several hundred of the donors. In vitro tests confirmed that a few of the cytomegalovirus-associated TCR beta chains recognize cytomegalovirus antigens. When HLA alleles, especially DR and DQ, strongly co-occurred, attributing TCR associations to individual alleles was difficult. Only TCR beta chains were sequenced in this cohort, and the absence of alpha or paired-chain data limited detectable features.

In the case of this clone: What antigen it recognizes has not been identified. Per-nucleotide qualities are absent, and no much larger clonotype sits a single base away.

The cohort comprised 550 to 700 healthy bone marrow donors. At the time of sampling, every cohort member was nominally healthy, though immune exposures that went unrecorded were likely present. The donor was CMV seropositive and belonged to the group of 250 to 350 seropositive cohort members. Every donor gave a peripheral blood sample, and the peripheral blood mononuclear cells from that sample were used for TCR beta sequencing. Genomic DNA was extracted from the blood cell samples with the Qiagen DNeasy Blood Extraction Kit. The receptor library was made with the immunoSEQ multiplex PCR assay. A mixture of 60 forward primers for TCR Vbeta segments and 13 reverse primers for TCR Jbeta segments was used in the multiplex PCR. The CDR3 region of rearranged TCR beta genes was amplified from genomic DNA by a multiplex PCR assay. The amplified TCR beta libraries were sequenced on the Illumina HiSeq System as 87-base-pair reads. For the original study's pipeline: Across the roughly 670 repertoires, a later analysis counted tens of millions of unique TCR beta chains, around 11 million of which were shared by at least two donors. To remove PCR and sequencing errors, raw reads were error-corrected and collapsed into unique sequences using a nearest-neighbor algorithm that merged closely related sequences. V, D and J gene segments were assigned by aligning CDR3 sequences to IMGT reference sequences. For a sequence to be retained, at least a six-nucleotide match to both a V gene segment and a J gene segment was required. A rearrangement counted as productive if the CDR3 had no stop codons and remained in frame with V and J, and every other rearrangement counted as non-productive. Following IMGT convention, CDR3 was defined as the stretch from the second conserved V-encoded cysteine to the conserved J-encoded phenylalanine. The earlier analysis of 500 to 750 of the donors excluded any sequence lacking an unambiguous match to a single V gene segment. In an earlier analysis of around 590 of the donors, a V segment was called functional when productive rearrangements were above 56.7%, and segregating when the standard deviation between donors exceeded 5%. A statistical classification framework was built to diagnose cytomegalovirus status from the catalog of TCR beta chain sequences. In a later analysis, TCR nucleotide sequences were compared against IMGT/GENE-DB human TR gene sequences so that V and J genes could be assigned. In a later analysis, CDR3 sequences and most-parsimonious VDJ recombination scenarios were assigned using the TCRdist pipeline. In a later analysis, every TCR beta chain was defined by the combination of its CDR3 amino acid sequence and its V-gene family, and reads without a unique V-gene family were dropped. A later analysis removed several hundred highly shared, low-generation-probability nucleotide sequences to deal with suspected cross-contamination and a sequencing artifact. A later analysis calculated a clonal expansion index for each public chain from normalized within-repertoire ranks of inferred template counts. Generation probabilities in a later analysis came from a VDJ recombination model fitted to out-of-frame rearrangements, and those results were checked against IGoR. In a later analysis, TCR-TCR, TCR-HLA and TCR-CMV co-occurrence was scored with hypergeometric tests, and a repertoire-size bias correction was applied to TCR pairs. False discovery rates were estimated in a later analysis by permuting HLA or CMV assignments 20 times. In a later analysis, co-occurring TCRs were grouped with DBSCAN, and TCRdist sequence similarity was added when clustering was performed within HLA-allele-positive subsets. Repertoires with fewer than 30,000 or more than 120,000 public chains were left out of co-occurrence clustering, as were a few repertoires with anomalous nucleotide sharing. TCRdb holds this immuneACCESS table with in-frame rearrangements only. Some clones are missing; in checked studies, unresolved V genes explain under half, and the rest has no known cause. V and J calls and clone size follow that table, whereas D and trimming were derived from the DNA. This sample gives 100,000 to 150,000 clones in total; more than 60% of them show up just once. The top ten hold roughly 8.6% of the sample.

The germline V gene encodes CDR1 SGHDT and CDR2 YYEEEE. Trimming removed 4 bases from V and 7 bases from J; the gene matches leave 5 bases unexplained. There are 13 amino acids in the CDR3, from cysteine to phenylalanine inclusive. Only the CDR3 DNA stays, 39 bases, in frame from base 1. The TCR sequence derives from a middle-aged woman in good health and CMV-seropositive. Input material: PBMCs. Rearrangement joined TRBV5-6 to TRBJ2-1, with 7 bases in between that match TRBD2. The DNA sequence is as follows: TGTGCCAGCAGCCTACCCGGGGGGAATGAGCAGTTCTTC. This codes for CASSLPGGNEQFF.